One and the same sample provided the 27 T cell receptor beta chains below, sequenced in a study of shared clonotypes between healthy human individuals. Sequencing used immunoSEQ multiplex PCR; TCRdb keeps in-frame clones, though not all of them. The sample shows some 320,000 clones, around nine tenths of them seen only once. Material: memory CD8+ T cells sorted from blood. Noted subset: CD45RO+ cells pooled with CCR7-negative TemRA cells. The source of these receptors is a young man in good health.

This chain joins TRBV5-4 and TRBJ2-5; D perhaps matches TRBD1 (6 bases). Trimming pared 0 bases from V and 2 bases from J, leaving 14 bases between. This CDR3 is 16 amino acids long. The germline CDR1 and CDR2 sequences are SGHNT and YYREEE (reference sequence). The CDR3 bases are TGTGCCAGCAGCTTGGAACGTCAGGGGCTTCAAGAGACCCAGTACTTC. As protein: CASSLERQGLQETQYF. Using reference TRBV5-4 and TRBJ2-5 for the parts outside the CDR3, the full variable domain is ETGVTQSPTHLIKTRGQQVTLRCSSQSGHNTVSWYQQALGQGPQFIFQYYREEENGRGNFPPRFSGLQFPNYSSELNVNALELDDSALYLCASSLERQGLQETQYFGPGTRLLVL.

The CDR3 reads CASSQDAQGAGTGELFF. The CDR3 nucleotides are TGTGCCAGCAGCCAAGATGCCCAGGGGGCTGGAACCGGGGAGCTGTTTTTT. This chain uses TRBV4-2 with TRBJ2-2; TRBD1 matches at 8 bases. Germline V CDR1 and CDR2: LGHNA, YNFKEQ. V dropped 0 bases and J dropped 5; count of bases not matched to a gene: 8. There are 17 residues in the CDR3.

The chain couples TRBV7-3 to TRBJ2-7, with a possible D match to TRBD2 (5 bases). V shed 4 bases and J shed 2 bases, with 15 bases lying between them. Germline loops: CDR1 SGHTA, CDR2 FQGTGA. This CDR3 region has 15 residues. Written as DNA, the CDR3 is TGTGCCAGCAGCTCCGGGGTCGGTAACGCCTACGAGCAGTACTTC. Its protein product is CASSSGVGNAYEQYF.

Here the CDR3 reads CASSQATGVYEQYF. CDR3 coding DNA: TGCGCCAGCAGCCAAGCGACAGGGGTGTACGAGCAGTACTTC. The chain is built from TRBV4-3 and TRBJ2-7; 8 bases align to TRBD1. The junction had 3 bases not matched to a gene; V was cut back by 1 base and J by 4 bases. The CDR3 totals 14 residues. CDR1 and CDR2 (germline): LGHNA, YSLEER.

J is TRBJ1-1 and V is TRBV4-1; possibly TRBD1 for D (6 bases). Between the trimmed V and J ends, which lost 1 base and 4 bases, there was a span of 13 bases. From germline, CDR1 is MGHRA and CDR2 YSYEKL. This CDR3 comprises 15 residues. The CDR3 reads CASSQVKGGFTEAFF. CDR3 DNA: TGCGCCAGCAGCCAAGTTAAAGGGGGTTTCACTGAAGCTTTCTTT.

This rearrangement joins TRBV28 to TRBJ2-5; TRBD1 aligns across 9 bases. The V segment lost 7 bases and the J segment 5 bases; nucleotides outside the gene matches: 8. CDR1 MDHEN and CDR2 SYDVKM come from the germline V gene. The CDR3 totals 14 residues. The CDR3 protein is CASTLHRGRETQYF. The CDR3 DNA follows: TGTGCCAGCACCCTCCACAGGGGGCGGGAGACCCAGTACTTC. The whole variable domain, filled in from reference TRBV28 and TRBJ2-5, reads DVKVTQSSRYLVKRTGEKVFLECVQDMDHENMFWYRQDPGLGLRLIYFSYDVKMKEKGDIPEGYSVSREKKERFSLILESASTNQTSMYLCASTLHRGRETQYFGPGTRLLVL.

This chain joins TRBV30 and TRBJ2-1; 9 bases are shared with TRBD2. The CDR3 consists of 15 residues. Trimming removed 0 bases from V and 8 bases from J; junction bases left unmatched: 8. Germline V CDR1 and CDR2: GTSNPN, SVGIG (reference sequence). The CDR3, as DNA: TGTGCCTGGAGTGTACTCGCGGGAGGGCCCTATGAGCAGTTCTTC. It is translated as CAWSVLAGGPYEQFF.

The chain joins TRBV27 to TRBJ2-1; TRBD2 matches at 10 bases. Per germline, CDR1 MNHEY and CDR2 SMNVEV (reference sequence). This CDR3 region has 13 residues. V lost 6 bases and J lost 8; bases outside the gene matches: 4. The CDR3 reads CASRLAGDDEQFF. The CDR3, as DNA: TGTGCCAGCAGGCTAGCGGGGGACGATGAGCAGTTCTTC.

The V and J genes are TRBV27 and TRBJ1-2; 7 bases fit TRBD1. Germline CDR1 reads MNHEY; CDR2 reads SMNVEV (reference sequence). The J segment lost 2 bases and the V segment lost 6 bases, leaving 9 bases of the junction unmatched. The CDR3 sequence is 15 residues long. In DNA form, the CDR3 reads TGTGCCAGCAGCTCAACCCCGACAGGGAACTATGGCTACACCTTC. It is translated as CASSSTPTGNYGYTF.

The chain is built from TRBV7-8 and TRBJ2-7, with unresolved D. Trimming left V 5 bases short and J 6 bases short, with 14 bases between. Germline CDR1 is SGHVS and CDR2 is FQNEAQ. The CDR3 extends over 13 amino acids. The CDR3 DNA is TGTGCCAGCAGCCTTGGCTCCTGGGGCGAGCAGTACTTC. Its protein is CASSLGSWGEQYF.

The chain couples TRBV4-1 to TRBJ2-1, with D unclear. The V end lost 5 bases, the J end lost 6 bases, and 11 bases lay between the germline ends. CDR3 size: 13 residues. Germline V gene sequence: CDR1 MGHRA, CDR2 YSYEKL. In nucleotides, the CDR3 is TGCGCCAGCAGCTCCAGATCCGCCAATGAGCAGTTCTTC. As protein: CASSSRSANEQFF.

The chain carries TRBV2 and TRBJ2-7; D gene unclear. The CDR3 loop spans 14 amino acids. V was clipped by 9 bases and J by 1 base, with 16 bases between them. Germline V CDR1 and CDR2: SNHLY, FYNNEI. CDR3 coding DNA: TGTGCCAGACGCCGCTGGACGGAGTCCTACGAGCAGTACTTC. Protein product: CARRRWTESYEQYF.

The CDR3 DNA sequence: TGTGCCAGCTCACCACAGGGTATAGGGCAGTTCTTC. It specifies CASSPQGIGQFF. The chain couples TRBV18 to TRBJ2-1; D remains unclear. Germline-derived CDR1 and CDR2 are KGHSH and LQKENI. Trimming took off 1 base at V and 12 bases at J, with 10 bases between the two ends. This CDR3 contains 12 residues.

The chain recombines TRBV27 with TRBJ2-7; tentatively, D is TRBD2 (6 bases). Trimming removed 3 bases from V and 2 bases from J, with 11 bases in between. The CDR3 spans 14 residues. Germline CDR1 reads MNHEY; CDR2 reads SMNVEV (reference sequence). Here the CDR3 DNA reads TGTGCCAGCAGTTTTGCGGGAACCCCCTACGAGCAGTACTTC. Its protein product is CASSFAGTPYEQYF.

The DNA of the CDR3 is TGTGCCAGCAGCCCCATGGGGGGCAGCGGTGAAAAACTGTTTTTT. It codes for CASSPMGGSGEKLFF. This sequence joins TRBV5-6 and TRBJ1-4; tentative D call: TRBD1 (6 bases). The CDR3 totals 15 residues. Trimming left V 4 bases short and J 7 bases short, with 17 bases between. Germline V gene data show CDR1 as SGHDT and CDR2 as YYEEEE.

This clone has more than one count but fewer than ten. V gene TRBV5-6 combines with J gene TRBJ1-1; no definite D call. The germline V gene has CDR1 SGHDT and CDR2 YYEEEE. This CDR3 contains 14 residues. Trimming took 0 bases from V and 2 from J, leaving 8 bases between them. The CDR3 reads CASSLAESNTEAFF. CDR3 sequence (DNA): TGTGCCAGCAGCTTGGCCGAGTCAAACACTGAAGCTTTCTTT.

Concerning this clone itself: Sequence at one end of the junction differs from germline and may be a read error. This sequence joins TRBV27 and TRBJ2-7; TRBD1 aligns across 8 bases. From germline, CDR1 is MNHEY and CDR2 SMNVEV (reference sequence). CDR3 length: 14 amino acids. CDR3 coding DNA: TGTGCCGGCAGTCGGACAGGGCTCACCTACGAGCAGTACTTC. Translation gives CAGSRTGLTYEQYF.

CDR3 DNA: TGTGCCAGCAGCCAAGCGGGGCCGAACACCGGGGAGCTGTTTTTT. It codes for CASSQAGPNTGELFF. This chain uses TRBV4-2 with TRBJ2-2, with D perhaps TRBD1 or TRBD2 (5 bases each). The CDR3 is made up of 15 amino acids. Germline values: CDR1 LGHNA, CDR2 YNFKEQ. The V and J ends lost 1 base and 0 bases respectively, with 6 bases between them.

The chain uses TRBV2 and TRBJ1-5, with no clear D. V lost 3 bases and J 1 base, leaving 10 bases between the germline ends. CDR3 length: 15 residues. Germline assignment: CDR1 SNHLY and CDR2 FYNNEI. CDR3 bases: TGTGCCAGCAGTGAGACTGCCGGAAGCAATCAGCCCCAGCATTTT. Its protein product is CASSETAGSNQPQHF.

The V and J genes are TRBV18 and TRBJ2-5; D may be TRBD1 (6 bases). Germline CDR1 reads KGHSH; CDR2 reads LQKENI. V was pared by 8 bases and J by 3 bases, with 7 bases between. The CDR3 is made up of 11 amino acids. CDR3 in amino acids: CASRTEETQYF. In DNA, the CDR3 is TGTGCCAGCCGGACAGAAGAGACCCAGTACTTC.

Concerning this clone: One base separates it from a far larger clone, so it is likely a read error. This chain's CDR3 is CASSLGGQPQHF. CDR3 nucleotides: TGTGCCAGCAGCTTGGGGGGACAGCCCCAGCATTTT. The V call is TRBV13, the J call TRBJ1-5; D may be TRBD1 (5 bases). V lost 3 bases and J lost 7, with 7 bases in between. This CDR3 contains 12 residues. Germline CDR1 is PRHDT and CDR2 is FYEKMQ (reference sequence).

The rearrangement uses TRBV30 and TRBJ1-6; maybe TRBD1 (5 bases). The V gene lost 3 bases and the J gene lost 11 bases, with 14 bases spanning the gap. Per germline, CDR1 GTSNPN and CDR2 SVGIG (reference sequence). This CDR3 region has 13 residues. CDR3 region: CAWSDGTLAPLHF. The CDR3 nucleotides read TGTGCCTGGAGCGACGGGACTTTAGCACCCCTCCACTTT.

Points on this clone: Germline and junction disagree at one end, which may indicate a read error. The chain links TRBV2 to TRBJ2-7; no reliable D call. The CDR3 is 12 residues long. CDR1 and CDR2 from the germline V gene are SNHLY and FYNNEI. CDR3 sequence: CASSETSYGQYF. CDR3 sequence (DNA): TGTGCCAGCAGTGAAACCTCCTACGGGCAGTACTTC.

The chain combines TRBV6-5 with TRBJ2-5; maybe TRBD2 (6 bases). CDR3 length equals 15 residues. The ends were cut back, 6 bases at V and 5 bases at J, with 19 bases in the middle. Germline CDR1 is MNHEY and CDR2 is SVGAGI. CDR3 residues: CASSHLAVNGETQYF. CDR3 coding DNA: TGTGCCAGCAGCCATTTAGCGGTCAATGGGGAGACCCAGTACTTC.

The CDR3 protein is CASSGAGRRANQPQHF. CDR3 in DNA: TGTGCCAGCAGCGGCGCGGGCAGGCGGGCAAATCAGCCCCAGCATTTT. The rearrangement links TRBV9 to TRBJ1-5; no reliable D call. Germline V lookup: CDR1 SGDLS, CDR2 YYNGEE. The ends were cut back, 3 bases at V and 4 bases at J, with 17 bases in the middle. CDR3 size: 16 residues.

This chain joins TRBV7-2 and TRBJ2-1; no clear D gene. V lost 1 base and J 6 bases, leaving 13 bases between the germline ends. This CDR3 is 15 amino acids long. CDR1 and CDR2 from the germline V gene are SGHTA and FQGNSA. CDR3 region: CASSLDRRVFNEQFF. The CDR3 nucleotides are TGTGCCAGCAGCTTAGATCGCAGAGTTTTCAATGAGCAGTTCTTC.

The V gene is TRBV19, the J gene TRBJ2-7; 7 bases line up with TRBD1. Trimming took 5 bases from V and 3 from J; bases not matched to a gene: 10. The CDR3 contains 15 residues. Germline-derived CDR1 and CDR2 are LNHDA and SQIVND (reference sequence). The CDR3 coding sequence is TGTGCCAGTAGTCTTGCCCCGGGACAGAACTACGAGCAGTACTTC. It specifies CASSLAPGQNYEQYF. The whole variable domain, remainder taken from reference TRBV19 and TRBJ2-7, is DGGITQSPKYLFRKEGQNVTLSCEQNLNHDAMYWYRQDPGQGLRLIYYSQIVNDFQKGDIAEGYSVSREKKESFPLTVTSAQKNPTAFYLCASSLAPGQNYEQYFGPGTRLTVT.